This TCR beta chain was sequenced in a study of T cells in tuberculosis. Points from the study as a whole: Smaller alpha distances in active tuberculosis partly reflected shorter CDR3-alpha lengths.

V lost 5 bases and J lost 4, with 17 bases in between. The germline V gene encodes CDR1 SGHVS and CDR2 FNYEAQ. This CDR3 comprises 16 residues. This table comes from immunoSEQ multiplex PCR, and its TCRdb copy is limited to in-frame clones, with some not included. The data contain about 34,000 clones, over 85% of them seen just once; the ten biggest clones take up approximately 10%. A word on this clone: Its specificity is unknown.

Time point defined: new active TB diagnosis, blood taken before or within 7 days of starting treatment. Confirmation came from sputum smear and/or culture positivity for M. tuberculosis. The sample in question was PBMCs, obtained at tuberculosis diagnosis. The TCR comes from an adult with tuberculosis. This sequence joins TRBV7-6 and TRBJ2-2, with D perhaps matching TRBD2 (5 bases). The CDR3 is CASSAEARGGTGELFF. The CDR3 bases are TGTGCCAGCAGCGCCGAAGCCCGGGGTGGCACCGGGGAGCTGTTTTTT. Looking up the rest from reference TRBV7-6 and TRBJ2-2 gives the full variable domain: GAGVSQSPRYKVTKRGQDVALRCDPISGHVSLYWYRQALGQGPEFLTYFNYEAQQDKSGLPNDRFSAERPEGSISTLTIQRTEQRDSAMYRCASSAEARGGTGELFFGEGSRLTVL.